Listed below are T cell receptor beta chains from one sample, sequenced in a study of cytomegalovirus exposure and HLA in healthy donors. The method was immunoSEQ multiplex PCR; TCRdb's version includes in-frame clones alone and lacks a portion of them. Here the sample spans 95,000 to 120,000 clones, 65% to 85% being singletons. The sample consisted of PBMCs. Every receptor here comes from a woman under 30 in good health and CMV-seronegative. The CDR3 runs from the conserved cysteine through the conserved F or W. The D gene is left open where the match is weak. Some rows have no size entry. The others give once, few or many, or a class for an expanded clone.

J gene | clone size | D gene | V gene | CDR3 DNA | CDR3 protein
TRBJ2-7 | NA | TRBD1 | TRBV28 | TGTGCCAGCTTGGGGACAGCCTACGAGCAGTACTTC | CASLGTAYEQYF
TRBJ2-5 | NA | TRBD2 | TRBV11-2 | TGTGCCAGCAGCTCCTGGGGGGGCCAAGAGACCCAGTACTTC | CASSSWGGQETQYF
TRBJ2-3 | NA | NA | TRBV10-3 | TGTGCCATCAGTTCCGGACAGACAGATACGCAGTATTTT | CAISSGQTDTQYF
TRBJ2-6 | NA | NA | TRBV6-5 | TGTGCCAGCAGTTACACAGACTCTGGGGCCAACGTCCTGACTTTC | CASSYTDSGANVLTF
TRBJ1-1 | many | NA | TRBV11-3 | TGTGCCAGCAGCGCCCGACTGAAGGATACTGAAGCTTTCTTT | CASSARLKDTEAFF
TRBJ1-1 | NA | NA | TRBV28 | TGTGCCAGCAGTCATACAGGGTCGTGGGATAAGGAGGCTGAAGCTTTCTTT | CASSHTGSWDKEAEAFF
TRBJ2-2 | NA | NA | TRBV4-3 | TGCGCCAGCAGCCAAGGGTATCGGACCGGGGAGCTGTTTTTT | CASSQGYRTGELFF
TRBJ2-2 | NA | TRBD1 | TRBV28 | TGTGCCAGCAGTCCGCCCGACAGGGGCTCGAACACCGGGGAGCTGTTTTTT | CASSPPDRGSNTGELFF
TRBJ2-3 | NA | TRBD2 | TRBV9 | TGTGCCAGCAGCATCGGGACTAGCATGGGCACAGATACGCAGTATTTT | CASSIGTSMGTDTQYF
TRBJ2-1 | few | NA | TRBV7-2 | TGTGCCAGCAGCTTAGGGATTCGGGAGCATGAGCAGTTCTTC | CASSLGIREHEQFF
TRBJ1-2 | NA | NA | TRBV29-1 | TGCAGCGTTGATGTGCGGGACCTAGCTAACTATGGCTACACCTTC | CSVDVRDLANYGYTF
TRBJ2-3 | NA | NA | TRBV12-5 | TGTGCTAGTGGTTTGGCAGGGGGGATTTCAGATACGCAGTATTTT | CASGLAGGISDTQYF
TRBJ2-3 | NA | TRBD2 | TRBV10-1 | TGCGCCAGTAGCGGGGGGCTAGGCACAGATACGCAGTATTTT | CASSGGLGTDTQYF
TRBJ2-4 | NA | TRBD2 | TRBV2 | TGTGCCACCGGGACTAGCGGGATCCTACACATTCAGTACTTC | CATGTSGILHIQYF
TRBJ2-1 | few | TRBD1 | TRBV25-1 | TGTGCCAGCAGTGAATTCCAGGGGGCGCTTTACAATGAGCAGTTCTTC | CASSEFQGALYNEQFF
TRBJ1-3 | once | TRBD1 | TRBV10-1 | TGCGCCAGCAGGGGACAGGGTCTGTCCGGAAACACCATATATTTT | CASRGQGLSGNTIYF
TRBJ2-1 | NA | NA | TRBV5-1 | TGCGCCAGCAGCATGCAGGGTACTACCAAAAATGAGCAGTTCTTC | CASSMQGTTKNEQFF
TRBJ1-1 | once | NA | TRBV21-1 | TGTGCCAGCAGCAAAGACGGGACAGGGGGCTCTGGCACTGAAGCTTTCTTT | CASSKDGTGGSGTEAFF
TRBJ1-2 | NA | NA | TRBV29-1 | TGCAGCGTTGATACGGCAGACTCCTATGGCTACACCTTC | CSVDTADSYGYTF
TRBJ1-6 | NA | TRBD1 | TRBV4-1 | TGCGCCAGCAGCCAAGGGACAGGATTCTCCTATAATTCACCCCTCCACTTT | CASSQGTGFSYNSPLHF
TRBJ2-1 | NA | TRBD1 | TRBV13 | TGTGCCAGCAGTCCGACCGCGACAGGGAGAAATGAGCAGTTCTTC | CASSPTATGRNEQFF
TRBJ2-1 | NA | TRBD1 | TRBV5-4 | TGTGCCAGCAGCTTAGAGACAGGGACCTACAATGAGCAGTTCTTC | CASSLETGTYNEQFF
TRBJ1-1 | NA | NA | TRBV30 | TGTGCCTGGAGTATCACCGGGGATACAGAAGCTTTCTTT | CAWSITGDTEAFF
TRBJ2-3 | NA | TRBD2 | TRBV19 | TGTGCCAGTAGTATAGACGGGGGAGGGACAGATACGCAGTATTTT | CASSIDGGGTDTQYF
TRBJ1-2 | NA | NA | TRBV7-2 | TGTGCCAGCAGCCCGACACCTCGACAGGCTAACTATGGCTACACCTTC | CASSPTPRQANYGYTF
TRBJ1-2 | NA | TRBD1 | TRBV29-1 | TGCAGCGCCGGGACAGGGGTTTCTGGCTACACCTTC | CSAGTGVSGYTF
TRBJ2-1 | NA | TRBD2 | TRBV10-3 | TGTGCCATCAGTGAGCGGGCGGGAGCGGCCTACAATGAGCAGTTCTTC | CAISERAGAAYNEQFF
TRBJ1-2 | few | TRBD1 | TRBV11-2 | TGTGCCAGCAGCAACCCGGGACAGGGGGCCGGAGGCTATGGCTACACCTTC | CASSNPGQGAGGYGYTF
TRBJ2-7 | NA | TRBD1 | TRBV19 | TGTGCCAGTAGTTCTACCGGGACAGGTTTTTTCGAGCAGTACTTC | CASSSTGTGFFEQYF
TRBJ1-6 | NA | NA | TRBV6-5 | TGTGCCAGCAGTTACTCCAGCGGAAACTCACCCCTCCACTTT | CASSYSSGNSPLHF
TRBJ2-1 | once | TRBD2 | TRBV27 | TGTGCCAGCAGTTTGGGTTTGCTAGCGGGGGCCCTTTCACATGAGCAGTTCTTC | CASSLGLLAGALSHEQFF
TRBJ1-1 | few | NA | TRBV4-3 | TGCGCCAGCAGCCAAGCAGGGTCGTACACTGAAGCTTTCTTT | CASSQAGSYTEAFF
TRBJ1-1 | once | TRBD1 | TRBV28 | TGTGCCAGCAGTCCAGGGACAGGGATATTGAACACTGAAGCTTTCTTT | CASSPGTGILNTEAFF
TRBJ1-4 | NA | NA | TRBV5-4 | TGTGCCAGCAGCTTACAGGGAGCTAATGAAAAACTGTTTTTT | CASSLQGANEKLFF
TRBJ1-6 | NA | NA | TRBV9 | TGTGCCAGCAGCGTATTAGGGGATAATTCACCCCTCCACTTT | CASSVLGDNSPLHF
TRBJ1-2 | NA | TRBD1 | TRBV19 | TGTGCCAGTAGTATACCCTTTGACAGGGTCAATGGCTACACCTTC | CASSIPFDRVNGYTF
TRBJ1-1 | NA | NA | TRBV7-2 | TGTGCCAGCAGCCTGGGGCCTTCGGGCCGGAACACTGAAGCTTTCTTT | CASSLGPSGRNTEAFF
TRBJ1-2 | NA | TRBD1 | TRBV6-5 | TGTGCCAGCAACCCCAGGGGGCAAAACTATGGCTACACCTTC | CASNPRGQNYGYTF
TRBJ1-2 | NA | TRBD1 | TRBV7-2 | TGTGCCAGCAGCTTCTTAGGACAGGGGGAGTATGGCTACACCTTC | CASSFLGQGEYGYTF
TRBJ2-2 | NA | TRBD1 | TRBV5-1 | TGCGCCAGCAGCCCAAGACAGGGGAGCGTATTCACCGGGGAGCTGTTTTTT | CASSPRQGSVFTGELFF
TRBJ1-1 | NA | TRBD1 | TRBV5-1 | TGCGCCAGCAGCTTGGGCAGGGGGCTCACTGAAGCTTTCTTT | CASSLGRGLTEAFF
TRBJ1-5 | NA | NA | TRBV11-3 | TGTGCCAGCAGCTGGACAGCCTCACAGCCCCAGCATTTT | CASSWTASQPQHF
TRBJ2-3 | few | NA | TRBV6-5 | TGTGCCAGCAGTTACTCGACAGGGAGGACAGATACGCAGTATTTT | CASSYSTGRTDTQYF
TRBJ1-1 | NA | NA | TRBV7-9 | TGTGCCAGCAGCTTATCAGGGATGACGAACACTGAAGCTTTCTTT | CASSLSGMTNTEAFF
TRBJ2-3 | NA | NA | TRBV5-1 | TGCGCCAGCAGCCCGACCGTAGGAGGCACAGATACGCAGTATTTT | CASSPTVGGTDTQYF
TRBJ2-7 | NA | NA | TRBV15 | TGTGCCACCAGCAGAGAGAGGTCAGCAGACGAGCAGTACTTC | CATSRERSADEQYF
TRBJ1-2 | NA | TRBD1 | TRBV19 | TGTGCCAGTAGTGCCCAGGGGATAAACTGGGACAGGGGGCGTTCCAACTATGGCTACACCTTC | CASSAQGINWDRGRSNYGYTF
TRBJ2-2 | NA | NA | TRBV21-1 | TGTGCCAGCAGCAAATTCCGGGCCGGGGAGCTGTTTTTT | CASSKFRAGELFF
TRBJ1-2 | NA | NA | TRBV29-1 | TGCAGCGTTGTGGGAGAATTGGATAACTATGGCTACACCTTC | CSVVGELDNYGYTF
TRBJ2-7 | NA | TRBD2 | TRBV6-5 | TGTGCCAGCAGTCCCAAGACTAGCGGATACTACGAGCAGTACTTC | CASSPKTSGYYEQYF
TRBJ2-3 | once | NA | TRBV12-5 | TGTGCTAGTGGACTCGGGGAATTCACAGATACGCAGTATTTT | CASGLGEFTDTQYF
TRBJ2-1 | NA | TRBD2 | TRBV6-1 | TGTGCCAGCAGCCCAATCGGGGGGGCAGGGAATGAGCAGTTCTTC | CASSPIGGAGNEQFF
TRBJ1-4 | NA | NA | TRBV2 | TGTGCCAGCAGTCTTCAGGGGATCTCTAATGAAAAACTGTTTTTT | CASSLQGISNEKLFF
TRBJ1-5 | few | NA | TRBV6-1 | TGTGCCAGCAGATATGAAGCACCCTATCAGCCCCAGCATTTT | CASRYEAPYQPQHF
TRBJ1-1 | NA | NA | TRBV9 | TGTGCCAGCAGCCCCCCCTTGGGGGCGGGCACTGAAGCTTTCTTT | CASSPPLGAGTEAFF
TRBJ2-3 | NA | TRBD2 | TRBV29-1 | TGCAGCTCTCTAGCGGGTGGATCTGATACGCAGTATTTT | CSSLAGGSDTQYF
TRBJ2-2 | NA | TRBD1 | TRBV6-5 | TGTGCCAGCAGGCCTGACAGGGAAACCGGGGAGCTGTTTTTT | CASRPDRETGELFF
TRBJ2-1 | once | NA | TRBV29-1 | TGCAGCGTTGCTGTTCTGCGAAGCTCCTACAATGAGCAGTTCTTC | CSVAVLRSSYNEQFF
TRBJ2-7 | NA | TRBD1 | TRBV6-5 | TGTGCCAGCAGTCGGGACAGGCAAAGGTACGAGCAGTACTTC | CASSRDRQRYEQYF